This TCR beta chain was sequenced for a study of blood T cell repertoires in COVID-19. Looking at the study overall: Acute-phase and convalescent COVID-19 samples originated in the United States, Italy and Spain. T cells, B-cell-depleted T cells, or PBMCs provided the cDNA or gDNA that served as material.

Trimming took off 6 bases at V and 4 bases at J, with 19 bases between the two ends. This CDR3 comprises 15 residues. The V gene's germline CDR1 is SGHVS and CDR2 FQNEAQ. Original handling: How many nucleated cells were present was estimated from reference gene primer amplification. Profiling relied on immunoSEQ multiplex PCR, and the TCRdb table lists in-frame clones only, not all of them. V, J and clone size derive from that table, while D and trimming were established from the DNA sequence. The sample yields roughly 110,000 clones, 85% seen once. What was sequenced was peripheral blood. This TCR was sampled from a human donor in a cohort sampled during active COVID-19. The chain uses TRBV7-8 and TRBJ2-7; possible D gene TRBD1, 5 bases. The CDR3 protein is CASSKGFGALYEQYF. Here the CDR3 DNA reads TGTGCCAGCAGTAAGGGGTTCGGAGCCTTGTACGAGCAGTACTTC.